The 6 T cell receptor beta chains below all came from one sample that was sequenced in a study of OX40 agonist ivuxolimab in advanced cancers. The protocol was immunoSEQ multiplex PCR, while the TCRdb copy is restricted to in-frame clones and leaves out a portion. The sample has around 53,000 clones, 88% seen once. Sequencing was performed on CD4+ or CD8+ T cells sorted from blood, taken in a trial of the OX40 agonist ivuxolimab. These receptors all stem from an adult with an advanced solid tumor such as melanoma, head and neck, liver or kidney cancer.

The V and J genes are TRBV6-1 and TRBJ2-2, with D perhaps TRBD1 (5 bases). Trimming stripped 3 bases from V and 6 bases from J, with 11 bases between. This CDR3 is 14 amino acids long. Germline CDR1 and CDR2: MNHNS and SASEGT. Here the CDR3 DNA reads TGTGCCAGCAGTGAGGTGGGGCCCCCCGGGGAGCTGTTTTTT. It specifies CASSEVGPPGELFF.

Only one count was recorded for this clone. The CDR3 spells CASSGTGQGLSGYTF. CDR3 bases: TGTGCCAGCAGCGGTACGGGACAGGGGTTGAGTGGCTACACCTTC. V is TRBV7-8 and J is TRBJ1-2; 10 bases match TRBD1. The length of the CDR3 is 15 residues. V was clipped by 5 bases and J by 7 bases; unmatched bases: 10. Germline V gene sequence: CDR1 SGHVS, CDR2 FQNEAQ.

The chain carries TRBV27 and TRBJ2-2, with 7 bases lining up with TRBD2. This CDR3 has 16 residues. The J segment lost 4 bases and the V segment lost 3 bases, leaving 8 bases of the junction unmatched. CDR1 is MNHEY, CDR2 SMNVEV, per germline (reference sequence). In DNA, the CDR3 is TGTGCCAGCAGTTTTCACCCGGGAGGAGGCACCGGGGAGCTGTTTTTT. Translated, it gives CASSFHPGGGTGELFF.

The genes are TRBV5-1 and TRBJ2-7, with D tentatively TRBD2 (5 bases). The CDR3 extends over 13 amino acids. Germline assignment: CDR1 SGHRS and CDR2 YFSETQ. Trimming shortened V by 2 bases and J by 1 base, and 7 bases separated the two germline ends. The CDR3 bases are TGCGCCAGCAGCTTCCGGGATTCCTACGAGCAGTACTTC. Translated: CASSFRDSYEQYF. Supplemented by reference TRBV5-1 and TRBJ2-7, the full variable domain reads KAGVTQTPRYLIKTRGQQVTLSCSPISGHRSVSWYQQTPGQGLQFLFEYFSETQRNKGNFPGRFSGRQFSNSRSEMNVSTLELGDSALYLCASSFRDSYEQYFGPGTRLTVT.

V usage is TRBV6-5 and J usage is TRBJ2-1; no reliable D call. The CDR3 spans 13 residues. From germline, CDR1 is MNHEY and CDR2 SVGAGI. V was clipped by 6 bases and J by 4 bases, with 10 bases between them. CDR3 in DNA: TGTGCCAGCAGACCGACACAATACAATGAGCAGTTCTTC. It codes for CASRPTQYNEQFF.

J is TRBJ2-7 and V is TRBV28; 7 nucleotides agree with TRBD2. The V gene end was trimmed by 11 bases and the J gene end by 1 base; junction bases not matched to a gene: 14. The CDR3 totals 15 residues. Looked up from germline, CDR1 is MDHEN and CDR2 is SYDVKM. As DNA, the CDR3 is TGTGCCGCAGGCGGTCGTCGGGAGGCTTCCTACGAGCAGTACTTC. Amino acids: CAAGGRREASYEQYF.